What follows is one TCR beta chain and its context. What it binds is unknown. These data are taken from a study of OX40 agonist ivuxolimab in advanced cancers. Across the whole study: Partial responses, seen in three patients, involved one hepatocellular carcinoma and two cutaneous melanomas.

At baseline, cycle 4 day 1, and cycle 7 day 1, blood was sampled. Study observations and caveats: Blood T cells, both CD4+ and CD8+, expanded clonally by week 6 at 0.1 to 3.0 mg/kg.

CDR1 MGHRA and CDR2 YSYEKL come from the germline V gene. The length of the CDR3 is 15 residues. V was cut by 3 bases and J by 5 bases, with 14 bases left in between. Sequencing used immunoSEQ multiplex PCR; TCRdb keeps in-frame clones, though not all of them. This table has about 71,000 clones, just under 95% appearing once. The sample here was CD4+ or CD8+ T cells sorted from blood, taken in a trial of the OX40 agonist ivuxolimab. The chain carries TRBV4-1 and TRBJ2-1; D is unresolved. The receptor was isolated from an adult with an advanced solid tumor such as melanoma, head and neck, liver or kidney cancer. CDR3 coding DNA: TGCGCCAGCAGCCATGTTGCCAATGGGGACAATGAGCAGTTCTTC. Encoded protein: CASSHVANGDNEQFF.